A single sample gave rise to the 26 T cell receptor beta chains below, sequenced in a study of identical twins. TCRdb re-called the 5' RACE reads with MiXCR, one entry per CDR3 protein. The table shows about 250,000 distinct CDR3 sequences, with approximately 8.6% occurring only once. The sample was also reused in another study, on yellow fever vaccine responses in identical twins.

The specimen sequenced was CD8+ T cells sorted from blood. The receptors derive from a woman younger than 30 in good health.

This clonotype was observed a handful of times. An end of the junction does not agree with germline; a read error may underlie this. CDR3 nucleotides: TGTGCCAGCAGCTTAGGGCGGGCCGTGGAGCAATACTTC. It yields the protein CASSLGRAVEQYF. The V gene is TRBV7-9, the J gene TRBJ2-7, with D perhaps TRBD2 (5 bases). Germline loops: CDR1 SEHNR, CDR2 FQNEAQ (reference sequence). The CDR3 extends over 13 amino acids.

The chain links TRBV12-3 or TRBV12-4 to TRBJ2-2; 9 bases fit TRBD2. Trimming cost V 7 bases and J 0 bases; bases outside gene matches: 6. The CDR3 is 16 amino acids. The CDR3 here is CASIGTSTSNTGELFF. The CDR3 bases are TGTGCCAGCATCGGGACTAGCACTTCGAACACCGGGGAGCTGTTTTTT.

This clonotype was counted only a few times. The rearrangement uses TRBV4-3 and TRBJ2-1; 9 positions match TRBD2. Per germline, CDR1 LGHNA and CDR2 YSLEER. The CDR3 consists of 17 residues. V trimming: 1 base; J trimming: 2 bases; junction bases outside the gene matches: 6. The CDR3 spells CASSQVAGELPYNEQFF. CDR3 DNA: TGCGCCAGCAGCCAAGTAGCGGGAGAATTGCCCTACAATGAGCAGTTCTTC.

Ten or more counts support this clonotype. V is TRBV7-2 and J is TRBJ2-5; D is undetermined. This CDR3 contains 15 residues. Trimming took off 1 base at V and 0 bases at J, with 9 bases between the two ends. Looked up from germline, CDR1 is SGHTA and CDR2 is FQGNSA. Here the CDR3 DNA reads TGTGCCAGCAGCTTAGACAGTCGATACCAAGAGACCCAGTACTTC. Translation gives CASSLDSRYQETQYF.

The sample holds many counts of this clonotype. This chain connects TRBV29-1 to TRBJ2-7; no reliable D call. CDR3 length: 12 amino acids. V lost 5 bases and J lost 3, with 11 bases in between. Germline CDR1 reads SQVTM; CDR2 reads ANQGSEA. The CDR3 sequence: CSVSAANYEQYF. CDR3 nucleotide sequence: TGCAGCGTTTCGGCAGCCAACTACGAGCAGTACTTC.

Many counts were recorded for this clonotype. CDR3 sequence (DNA): TGTGCCAGCAGCTTAGCTTTAGACAGGGTCGGCGAGCAGTACTTC. Translating it yields CASSLALDRVGEQYF. The chain combines TRBV7-9 with TRBJ2-7; 7 nucleotides line up with TRBD1. Germline-derived CDR1 and CDR2 are SEHNR and FQNEAQ (reference sequence). V was clipped by 0 bases and J by 6 bases; unmatched bases: 8. The CDR3 runs to 15 residues.

This clonotype came up a few times. J is TRBJ2-2 and V is TRBV15; the match to TRBD1 covers 9 bases. CDR1 LNHNV and CDR2 YYDKDF come from the germline V gene (reference sequence). The CDR3 is 20 residues long. Germline trimming cut 7 bases from V and 6 bases from J; bases unmatched to any gene: 24. This chain's CDR3 is CATITTRTGEFDPVPGELFF. The CDR3 nucleotides are TGTGCCACCATCACGACCAGGACAGGGGAGTTTGACCCAGTGCCCGGGGAGCTGTTTTTT.

This clonotype has a handful of counts. This chain uses TRBV19 with TRBJ2-1; D is ambiguous. The CDR3 has 14 amino acids. Germline CDR1 is LNHDA and CDR2 is SQIVND (reference sequence). Trimming took 1 base from V and 4 from J, leaving 8 bases between them. As DNA, the CDR3 is TGTGCCAGTAGTATAGGGACCTTTTACAATGAGCAGTTCTTC. Amino acids: CASSIGTFYNEQFF.

The rearrangement joins TRBV3-1 to TRBJ2-2, with 8 nucleotides matching TRBD2. Germline loops: CDR1 LGHDT, CDR2 YNNKEL (reference sequence). The CDR3 extends over 15 amino acids. V was pared by 5 bases and J by 1 base, with 3 bases of the junction left unmatched. The CDR3 reads CASSLAGLNTGELFF. The DNA for the CDR3 is TGTGCCAGCAGCTTAGCGGGGCTGAACACCGGGGAGCTGTTTTTT.

This clonotype was seen ten or more times. The rearrangement links TRBV6-2 or TRBV6-3 to TRBJ1-1; tentatively, D is TRBD1 (6 bases). CDR1 and CDR2 (germline): MNHEY, SVGEGT. CDR3 length equals 15 residues. Trimming left V 5 bases short and J 1 base short, with 14 bases between. CDR3 residues: CASSRLGQANTEAFF. In DNA, the CDR3 is TGTGCCAGCAGTCGATTGGGACAAGCGAACACTGAAGCTTTCTTT.

This CDR3 is CASTLLRGNTGELFF. The CDR3 DNA reads TGTGCCAGCACCCTACTGCGGGGCAACACCGGGGAGCTGTTTTTT. The chain couples TRBV13 to TRBJ2-2, with D maybe TRBD2 (6 bases). In germline, CDR1 is PRHDT, CDR2 FYEKMQ (reference sequence). With 7 bases removed from V and 2 bases from J, the gap between germline ends came to 14 bases. This CDR3 has 15 amino acids.

The chain couples TRBV9 to TRBJ2-2; 8 nucleotides align to TRBD1. Germline V gene sequence: CDR1 SGDLS, CDR2 YYNGEE. CDR3 size: 14 residues. V was pared by 4 bases and J by 7 bases, with 6 bases of the junction left unmatched. The CDR3, as DNA: TGTGCCAGCAGCAAGGGACAGGCGGGCGGGGAGCTGTTTTTT. Protein product: CASSKGQAGGELFF.

This clonotype came up a few times. The chain combines TRBV24-1 with TRBJ1-5, with D maybe TRBD1 (5 bases). With 4 bases removed from V and 4 bases from J, the gap between germline ends came to 10 bases. CDR1 is KGHDR, CDR2 SFDVKD, per germline. The CDR3 is made up of 14 amino acids. The CDR3 DNA reads TGTGCCACCAGTGAGGGGGTCGGGAATCAGCCCCAGCATTTT. Residues: CATSEGVGNQPQHF.

The V call is TRBV7-3, the J call TRBJ2-5; the D is unclear. The CDR3 runs 13 residues. V lost 7 bases, J lost 3 bases, and 12 bases lay in between. Germline CDR1 SGHTA, CDR2 FQGTGA. The CDR3 here is CASTAEGEETQYF. CDR3 nucleotide sequence: TGTGCCAGCACCGCAGAAGGTGAAGAGACCCAGTACTTC. Based on the CDR3 plus reference TRBV7-3 and TRBJ2-5, the full variable domain is GAGVSQTPSNKVTEKGKYVELRCDPISGHTALYWYRQSLGQGPEFLIYFQGTGAADDSGLPNDRFFAVRPEGSVSTLKIQRTERGDSAVYLCASTAEGEETQYFGPGTRLLVL.

This clonotype was recorded many times. This chain uses TRBV29-1 with TRBJ1-1, with D tentatively TRBD1 (6 bases). V lost 5 bases, J lost 4 bases, and 8 bases lay in between. CDR3 length: 11 residues. Germline CDR1 and CDR2: SQVTM and ANQGSEA. In DNA form, the CDR3 reads TGCAGCGTTCGGGGGGCCACTGAAGCTTTCTTT. Protein: CSVRGATEAFF.

This clonotype was detected a few times. The rearrangement links TRBV2 to TRBJ2-1; TRBD2 agrees at 11 bases. The CDR3 spans 17 residues. Germline assignment: CDR1 SNHLY and CDR2 FYNNEI. The ends lost 4 bases at V and 0 bases at J; junction bases unmatched: 5. In nucleotides, the CDR3 is TGTGCCAGCAGTGTGGCTAGCGGGGGGAGCTCCTACAATGAGCAGTTCTTC. Encoded protein: CASSVASGGSSYNEQFF. Supplemented by reference TRBV2 and TRBJ2-1, the full variable domain reads EPEVTQTPSHQVTQMGQEVILRCVPISNHLYFYWYRQILGQKVEFLVSFYNNEISEKSEIFDDQFSVERPDGSNFTLKIRSTKLEDSAMYFCASSVASGGSSYNEQFFGPGTRLTVL.

This clonotype turned up a few times. The chain recombines TRBV7-3 with TRBJ2-3; D may correspond to TRBD1 or TRBD2 (6 bases each). This CDR3 is 15 amino acids long. From germline, CDR1 is SGHTA and CDR2 FQGTGA. Trimming removed 5 bases from V and 6 bases from J, with 18 bases in between. CDR3 sequence: CASSHEGGQGDTQYF. As DNA, the CDR3 is TGTGCCAGCAGCCATGAGGGGGGCCAAGGGGATACGCAGTATTTT.

This clonotype came up many times. The chain is built from TRBV25-1 and TRBJ2-2; no clear D gene. The CDR3 contains 13 residues. Germline V lookup: CDR1 MGHDK, CDR2 SYGVNS. Trimming stripped 4 bases from V and 7 bases from J, with 10 bases between. CDR3 amino acids: CASSVGDYGELFF. The DNA of the CDR3 is TGTGCCAGCAGTGTAGGAGATTACGGGGAGCTGTTTTTT.

Ten or more counts support this clonotype. This rearrangement joins TRBV27 to TRBJ1-1, with 8 bases that match TRBD1. V lost 6 bases, J lost 1 base, and 1 base stayed unmatched. The CDR3 totals 13 residues. Germline loops: CDR1 MNHEY, CDR2 SMNVEV (reference sequence). CDR3 sequence reads: CASRTGENTEAFF. CDR3 DNA sequence: TGTGCCAGCAGGACAGGGGAGAACACTGAAGCTTTCTTT.

V and J are TRBV7-2 and TRBJ2-7; 10 bases align to TRBD2. Per the germline V gene, CDR1 is SGHTA and CDR2 is FQGNSA. J gave up 3 bases and V 5 bases, and 13 bases lay outside the gene matches. The CDR3 is made up of 17 amino acids. The CDR3 DNA follows: TGTGCCAGCAGCCCGCCGTCTGAGCGGGGGGGGGTCTACGAGCAGTACTTC. Encoded protein: CASSPPSERGGVYEQYF. Using reference TRBV7-2 and TRBJ2-7 for the parts outside the CDR3, the full variable domain is GAGVSQSPSNKVTEKGKDVELRCDPISGHTALYWYRQSLGQGLEFLIYFQGNSAPDKSGLPSDRFSAERTGGSVSTLTIQRTQQEDSAVYLCASSPPSERGGVYEQYFGPGTRLTVT.

V and J are TRBV7-9 and TRBJ2-7; the D gene could be TRBD1 or TRBD2 (6 bases each). The CDR3 sequence is 15 residues long. V was shortened by 1 base and J by 3 bases, with 13 bases between the two germline ends. The V gene's germline CDR1 is SEHNR and CDR2 FQNEAQ (reference sequence). CDR3 sequence (DNA): TGTGCCAGCAGCTTAGAACAGGGACTCGACTACGAGCAGTACTTC. Translated: CASSLEQGLDYEQYF. The entire variable domain, with the rest obtained from reference TRBV7-9 and TRBJ2-7, is as follows: DTGVSQNPRHKITKRGQNVTFRCDPISEHNRLYWYRQTLGQGPEFLTYFQNEAQLEKSRLLSDRFSAERPKGSFSTLEIQRTEQGDSAMYLCASSLEQGLDYEQYFGPGTRLTVT.

This clonotype appeared many times. The chain couples TRBV7-9 to TRBJ2-7; maybe TRBD1 (6 bases). Between the trimmed V and J ends, which lost 8 bases and 4 bases, there was a span of 21 bases. The CDR3 spans 15 residues. CDR1 SEHNR and CDR2 FQNEAQ come from the germline V gene (reference sequence). This CDR3 is CASSPLTGDAYEQYF. In nucleotides, the CDR3 is TGTGCCAGCTCCCCTTTGACAGGCGACGCATACGAGCAGTACTTC.

Details on this clonotype: A much bigger clone sits one base away, suggesting this may be a read error. The rearrangement joins TRBV6-2 or TRBV6-3 to TRBJ2-5; 7 bases fit TRBD2. This CDR3 is built from 14 residues. Germline lookup yields CDR1 MNHEY and CDR2 SVGEGT. With V trimmed by 6 bases and J by 5 bases, 9 bases remained unmatched. The CDR3, as DNA: TGTGCCAGCAGCGTCGGGACTAACCCCGAGACCCAGTACTTC. It codes for CASSVGTNPETQYF.

This clonotype was detected only a few times. This sequence joins TRBV14 and TRBJ2-7, with 8 bases aligning to TRBD1. The CDR3 covers 16 residues. With V trimmed by 5 bases and J by 4 bases, 13 bases remained unmatched. The germline CDR1 and CDR2 sequences are SGHDN and FVKESK. CDR3 amino acids: CASSAETGVGVYEQYF. In nucleotides, the CDR3 is TGTGCCAGCAGCGCCGAGACAGGGGTCGGCGTATACGAGCAGTACTTC.

Only a few counts were recorded for this clonotype. The chain carries TRBV2 and TRBJ2-7; D is perhaps TRBD1 or TRBD2 (7 bases each). There are 16 residues in the CDR3. Germline V CDR1 and CDR2: SNHLY, FYNNEI. Trimming took 6 bases from V and 4 from J, leaving 22 bases between them. The CDR3, as DNA: TGTGCCAGCAGATCCCCGCCCAGGGGGGGTCATTACGAGCAGTACTTC. Translating gives CASRSPPRGGHYEQYF.

This clonotype came up a few times. J is TRBJ2-7 and V is TRBV6-2 or TRBV6-3; 7 nucleotides agree with TRBD1. Germline CDR1 is MNHEY and CDR2 is SVGEGT. The CDR3 covers 14 residues. The V and J ends lost 4 bases and 6 bases, in that order; junction bases with no gene match: 9. The chain's CDR3 is CASSSQGELSEQYF. CDR3 DNA: TGTGCCAGCAGTTCGCAGGGGGAGTTAAGCGAGCAGTACTTC.